The sequence of this T cell receptor beta chain was determined in a study of blood T cell repertoires in COVID-19. About the research overall: Samples of COVID-19 (acute and convalescent) were obtained from the United States, Italy and Spain. T cells, B-cell-depleted T cells, or PBMCs provided the cDNA or gDNA that served as material.

The V end was cut by 10 bases, the J end by 5 bases, with 20 bases between. Germline CDR1 reads LNHDA; CDR2 reads SQIVND (reference sequence). The CDR3 runs to 14 residues. Source study methods: Reference gene primer amplification gave estimated nucleated cell counts. Sequenced by immunoSEQ multiplex PCR; TCRdb stores in-frame clones only, minus some. V and J calls and clone size follow that table, whereas D and trimming were derived from the DNA. Among around 180,000 clones listed, 70% to 85% were seen once. Patients in Seattle were enrolled during active infection, then followed longitudinally. Material: peripheral blood. This receptor was obtained from a man at least 80 years old with COVID-19, enrolled during active disease. The chain uses TRBV19 and TRBJ2-5; no definite D call. The chain's CDR3 is CATTPGTGLETQYF. CDR3 nucleotide sequence: TGTGCCACTACCCCGGGTACCGGTCTGGAGACCCAGTACTTC. Drawing the rest from reference TRBV19 and TRBJ2-5, the complete variable domain is DGGITQSPKYLFRKEGQNVTLSCEQNLNHDAMYWYRQDPGQGLRLIYYSQIVNDFQKGDIAEGYSVSREKKESFPLTVTSAQKNPTAFYLCATTPGTGLETQYFGPGTRLLVL.